Listed below are T cell receptor beta chains from one sample, sequenced in a study of pediatric ulcerative colitis. TCRdb's table, derived via immunoSEQ multiplex PCR, lists solely in-frame clones and lacks some. Altogether 44,000 or so clones are present, over 70% being singletons, with the ten largest covering about 4%. The specimen was gut tissue. These receptors came from a girl aged 10-17 years with moderate ulcerative colitis. Both conserved end residues are part of each CDR3.

J	V	CDR3
TRBJ2-7	TRBV19	CASSIGTTGGYEQYF
TRBJ1-1	TRBV2	CASSELQAMNTEAFF
TRBJ1-2	TRBV4-2	CASSQGQRYGYTF
TRBJ2-5	TRBV5-1	CASSSWGQETQYF
TRBJ1-2	TRBV9	CASSPRWGSDYGYTF
TRBJ1-5	TRBV6-1	CASKRGINQPQHF
TRBJ1-3	TRBV6-5	CASRQTADSGNTIYF
TRBJ1-1	TRBV11-3	CASSLGGQADTEAFF
TRBJ1-2	TRBV7-9	CASSLQGGGADGYTF
TRBJ1-3	TRBV5-1	CASSPGTGTGNTIYF